The 18 T cell receptor beta chains in this list originate from one sample, sequenced in a study of cytomegalovirus exposure and HLA in healthy donors. PCR employed 60 Vbeta and 13 Jbeta primers. Clones were sequenced by immunoSEQ multiplex PCR, and TCRdb holds only the in-frame ones, with some missing. The table records almost 200,000 clones, roughly 85% of them present only once. Sequenced input: PBMCs. These receptors all come from a woman aged 45-60 years in good health and CMV-seronegative.

This sequence joins TRBV2 and TRBJ1-5; 7 bases are a match to TRBD1. Germline values: CDR1 SNHLY, CDR2 FYNNEI. The junction had 5 bases not matched to a gene; V was cut back by 4 bases and J by 5 bases. CDR3 length equals 14 residues. The CDR3 loop is CASSGQGQHQPQHF. The CDR3 coding sequence is TGTGCCAGCAGTGGACAGGGACAGCATCAGCCCCAGCATTTT.

This chain connects TRBV19 to TRBJ1-1; TRBD1 agrees at 7 bases. Germline V gene lookup returns CDR1 LNHDA and CDR2 SQIVND (reference sequence). J was trimmed by 0 bases and V by 0 bases; bases with no gene match: 4. The CDR3 length is 16 residues. The CDR3 sequence is CASSIDRDSLNTEAFF. CDR3 nucleotide sequence: TGTGCCAGTAGTATAGATCGGGACAGTCTGAACACTGAAGCTTTCTTT.

Here the CDR3 DNA reads TGTGCCAGCACCTCCCCTCAGGGCGGGAACACCGGGGAGCTGTTTTTT. It encodes CASTSPQGGNTGELFF. The chain joins TRBV28 to TRBJ2-2; tentatively, D is TRBD1 (5 bases). Germline V gives CDR1 MDHEN, CDR2 SYDVKM. This CDR3 is built from 16 residues. Trimming left V 7 bases short and J 1 base short, with 16 bases between.

The rearrangement uses TRBV27 and TRBJ2-5; 7 bases agree with TRBD1. The CDR3 spans 15 residues. CDR1 is MNHEY and CDR2 is SMNVEV in the germline V gene (reference sequence). With V trimmed by 4 bases and J by 4 bases, 9 bases remained unmatched. Written as DNA, the CDR3 is TGTGCCAGCAGTTCCTACTCGGGACAGCGAGAGACCCAGTACTTC. It codes for CASSSYSGQRETQYF.

V usage is TRBV11-2 and J usage is TRBJ1-5; a possible D gene is TRBD1 (5 bases). Germline V gene sequence: CDR1 SGHAT, CDR2 FQNNGV. Deletions cut 4 bases from V and 6 bases from J, with 13 bases between. The CDR3 covers 14 residues. The chain's CDR3 is CASSSGGGTQPQHF. The CDR3 DNA sequence: TGTGCCAGCAGCTCTGGGGGGGGAACTCAGCCCCAGCATTTT.

The chain carries TRBV5-1 and TRBJ2-6, with a possible D match to TRBD1 (6 bases). CDR1 is SGHRS, CDR2 YFSETQ, per germline. CDR3 length: 16 residues. V lost 2 bases to trimming and J lost 0 bases, with 9 bases between them. The CDR3 reads CASSLGQTSGANVLTF. In nucleotides, the CDR3 is TGCGCCAGCAGCTTAGGACAGACCTCTGGGGCCAACGTCCTGACTTTC.

The chain carries TRBV25-1 and TRBJ2-5; TRBD1 is a possible D gene (6 bases). The CDR3 is 15 residues long. Trimming shortened V by 3 bases and J by 5 bases, and 16 bases separated the two germline ends. Germline V gene data show CDR1 as MGHDK and CDR2 as SYGVNS. The DNA for the CDR3 is TGTGCCAGCAGTGACTGGGACGGGACATGGGAGACCCAGTACTTC. Translating gives CASSDWDGTWETQYF.

This clone showed up just a few times. The chain has TRBV21-1 and TRBJ2-7; the D call TRBD1 from the table was never checked on the DNA. TRBV21-1 corresponds to a pseudogene. The CDR3 spans 14 residues. CDR3 sequence reads: CASSPHRTDYEQYF. The CDR3 DNA reads TGTGCCAGCAGCCCTCACAGGACGGACTACGAGCAGTACTTC.

The V and J genes are TRBV30 and TRBJ1-5; 8 bases fit TRBD1. V was pared by 2 bases and J by 11 bases, with 14 bases of the junction left unmatched. The CDR3 contains 15 residues. The V gene's germline CDR1 is GTSNPN and CDR2 SVGIG (reference sequence). The CDR3 protein is CAWSQPGQVLAAQHF. The CDR3 region has the DNA TGTGCCTGGAGTCAACCGGGACAGGTCCTCGCGGCCCAGCATTTT.

The chain employs TRBV30 and TRBJ2-7; 9 nucleotides line up with TRBD1. Per germline, CDR1 GTSNPN and CDR2 SVGIG (reference sequence). The CDR3 is 12 residues long. The ends lost 7 bases at V and 2 bases at J; junction bases unmatched: 3. The chain's CDR3 is CALDRGTYEQYF. The CDR3 DNA is TGTGCCTTGGACAGGGGCACCTACGAGCAGTACTTC.

The chain recombines TRBV27 with TRBJ2-7, with D perhaps TRBD2 (5 bases). The CDR3 runs to 13 residues. Germline-derived CDR1 and CDR2 are MNHEY and SMNVEV (reference sequence). V was trimmed by 7 bases and J by 0 bases, leaving 10 bases between them. CDR3 in DNA: TGTGCCAGCACCCGGACTTCCTCCTACGAGCAGTACTTC. Translating it yields CASTRTSSYEQYF.

The chain has TRBV28 and TRBJ2-7; possibly TRBD1 for D (5 bases). This CDR3 is built from 13 residues. Germline V CDR1 and CDR2: MDHEN, SYDVKM. V lost 3 bases, J lost 3 bases, and 9 bases lay in between. The CDR3 loop reads CASSFRGLYEQYF. The CDR3 coding sequence is TGTGCCAGCAGTTTTAGGGGCCTCTACGAGCAGTACTTC.

The chain couples TRBV28 to TRBJ2-5, with TRBD2 as a possible D gene (5 bases). This CDR3 is 14 amino acids long. Per germline, CDR1 MDHEN and CDR2 SYDVKM. The ends were cut back, 5 bases at V and 4 bases at J, with 14 bases in the middle. The CDR3 DNA reads TGTGCCAGCAGTCCACAGTCCGCGGGAGAGACCCAGTACTTC. Amino acid sequence: CASSPQSAGETQYF.

This clone was observed once. This sequence joins TRBV23-1 and TRBJ2-1, with TRBD1 matching 10 bases. TRBV23-1 is an ORF for which the function is uncertain. The J segment lost 16 bases and the V segment lost 7 bases, leaving 7 bases of the junction unmatched. This CDR3 contains 11 residues. In DNA, the CDR3 is TGCGCCAGCACCCCGGACAGGGGGGACTTCTTC. Its protein is CASTPDRGDFF.

The chain links TRBV6-5 to TRBJ2-3, with D unresolved. Germline V gene lookup returns CDR1 MNHEY and CDR2 SVGAGI. The CDR3 is 14 residues long. Between the trimmed V and J ends, which lost 7 bases and 0 bases, there was a span of 11 bases. The CDR3 nucleotides are TGTGCCAGCAAAGCGCGACCTAGCACAGATACGCAGTATTTT. It translates to CASKARPSTDTQYF.

The gene calls are TRBV5-1 and TRBJ2-3; TRBD2 matches at 8 bases. Germline assignment: CDR1 SGHRS and CDR2 YFSETQ. Trimming removed 0 bases from V and 3 bases from J; junction bases left unmatched: 9. The CDR3 is made up of 17 amino acids. In DNA, the CDR3 is TGCGCCAGCAGCTTGGCCAGTAACGGGAGGGGAACAGATACGCAGTATTTT. The encoded protein is CASSLASNGRGTDTQYF.

This chain connects TRBV6-1 to TRBJ2-2; the match to TRBD1 covers 7 bases. This CDR3 spans 14 amino acids. The J segment lost 4 bases and the V segment lost 6 bases, leaving 5 bases of the junction unmatched. Germline V gives CDR1 MNHNS, CDR2 SASEGT. CDR3 coding DNA: TGTGCCAGCAGCCGACAGGGATTCACCGGGGAGCTGTTTTTT. Protein: CASSRQGFTGELFF.

For the CDR3, the DNA is TGTGCCATCAGTGAGTCCGGGGGGCACCAGCCCCAGCATTTT. Its translation: CAISESGGHQPQHF. The chain combines TRBV10-3 with TRBJ1-5; possible D gene TRBD1, 6 bases. The V end lost 0 bases, the J end lost 7 bases, and 10 bases lay between the germline ends. Germline V gene lookup returns CDR1 ENHRY and CDR2 SYGVKD. CDR3 length: 14 amino acids.